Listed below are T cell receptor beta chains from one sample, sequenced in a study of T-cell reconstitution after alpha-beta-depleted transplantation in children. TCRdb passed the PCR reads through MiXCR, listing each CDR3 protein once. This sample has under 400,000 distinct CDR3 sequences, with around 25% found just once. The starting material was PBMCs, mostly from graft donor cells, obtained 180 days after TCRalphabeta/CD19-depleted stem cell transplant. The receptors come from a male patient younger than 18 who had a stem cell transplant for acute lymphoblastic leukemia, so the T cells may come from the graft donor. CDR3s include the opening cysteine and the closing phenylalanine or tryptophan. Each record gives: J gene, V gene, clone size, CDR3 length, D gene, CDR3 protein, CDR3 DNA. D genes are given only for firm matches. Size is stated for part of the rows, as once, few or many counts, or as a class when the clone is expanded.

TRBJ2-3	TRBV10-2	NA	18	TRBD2	CASSGSGLAGGFTDTQYF	TGCGCCAGCAGTGGATCGGGACTAGCGGGAGGATTCACAGATACGCAGTATTTT
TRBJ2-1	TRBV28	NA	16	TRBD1	CASSSVDRGPYNEQFF	TGTGCCAGCAGCTCTGTGGACAGGGGGCCTTACAATGAGCAGTTCTTC
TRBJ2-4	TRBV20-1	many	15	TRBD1	CSARKDRETKNIQYF	TGCAGTGCTAGAAAGGACAGGGAAACCAAAAACATTCAGTACTTC
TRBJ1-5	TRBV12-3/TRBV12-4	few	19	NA	CASSFIGLLGARASQPQHF	TGTGCCAGCAGTTTTATCGGGCTCCTCGGGGCGCGGGCTTCACAGCCCCAGCATTTT
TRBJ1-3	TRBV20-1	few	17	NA	CSARVAARAFSGNTIYF	TGCAGTGCTAGGGTAGCCGCCAGGGCCTTCTCTGGAAACACCATATATTTT
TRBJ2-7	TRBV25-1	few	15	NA	CASSVGTGIYYEQYF	TGTGCCAGCAGTGTCGGGACCGGGATTTACTACGAGCAGTACTTC
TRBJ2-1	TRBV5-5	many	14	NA	CASSKRPYYNEQFF	TGTGCCAGCAGCAAAAGACCATACTACAATGAGCAGTTCTTC
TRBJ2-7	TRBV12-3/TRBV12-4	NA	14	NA	CASSLAAGISEQYF	TGTGCCAGCAGTTTAGCGGCAGGGATAAGCGAGCAGTACTTC
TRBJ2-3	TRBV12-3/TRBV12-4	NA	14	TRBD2	CASSSQRDRHTQYF	TGTGCCAGCAGTTCCCAGCGGGATCGGCATACGCAGTATTTT
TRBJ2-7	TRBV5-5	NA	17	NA	CASSPALMGRWGYEQYF	TGTGCCAGCAGCCCCGCCCTAATGGGCAGGTGGGGGTACGAGCAGTACTTC
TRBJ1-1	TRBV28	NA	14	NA	CASSLPGPGREAFF	TGTGCCAGCAGTTTACCTGGGCCTGGTCGAGAAGCTTTCTTT
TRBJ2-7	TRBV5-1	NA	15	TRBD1	CASSDPRQGPYEQYF	TGCGCCAGCAGCGACCCTCGACAGGGTCCGTACGAGCAGTACTTC
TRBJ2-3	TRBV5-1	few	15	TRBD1	CASSLRGGGTDTQYF	TGCGCCAGCAGCTTGCGAGGGGGCGGGACAGATACGCAGTATTTT
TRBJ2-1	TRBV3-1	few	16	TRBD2	CASSPTSVFSYNEQFF	TGTGCCAGCAGCCCGACTAGCGTCTTCTCCTACAATGAGCAGTTCTTC
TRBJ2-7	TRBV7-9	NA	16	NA	CASSLGGGGIGYEQYF	TGTGCCAGCAGCTTAGGGGGGGGCGGGATCGGATACGAGCAGTACTTC
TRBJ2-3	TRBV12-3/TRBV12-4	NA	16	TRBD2	CASSFRSGRVADTQYF	TGTGCCAGCAGTTTCAGAAGCGGGAGGGTTGCAGATACGCAGTATTTT
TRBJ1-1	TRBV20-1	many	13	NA	CSAPGHLNTEAFF	TGCAGTGCTCCGGGACATCTGAACACTGAAGCTTTCTTT